Each of the 13 T cell receptor beta chains below was sequenced from the same sample in a study of shared clonotypes between healthy human individuals. Method: immunoSEQ multiplex PCR; TCRdb's copy keeps in-frame clones and lacks some. The data hold about 490,000 clones, with almost 80% observed a single time. Sequencing was done on a sample of PBMCs. The receptors were gathered from a woman in her forties in good health. Some clones in this sample may be carry-over from other donors' samples.

The chain couples TRBV7-2 to TRBJ2-5; D gene ambiguous. CDR1 SGHTA and CDR2 FQGNSA come from the germline V gene. This CDR3 has 13 residues. Trimming left V 1 base short and J 3 bases short, with 6 bases between. The CDR3 here is CASSLGLKETQYF. In DNA, the CDR3 is TGTGCCAGCAGCTTAGGACTTAAAGAGACCCAGTACTTC.

CDR3 residues: CASSKLTSTQETQYF. CDR3 sequence (DNA): TGTGCCAGTAGTAAATTGACTAGCACACAGGAGACCCAGTACTTC. The V gene is TRBV19, the J gene TRBJ2-5; 7 bases fit TRBD2. The trim removed 4 bases at V and 5 bases at J, leaving 10 bases unmatched. The CDR3 has 15 amino acids. The germline V gene has CDR1 LNHDA and CDR2 SQIVND (reference sequence).

This chain uses TRBV5-3 with TRBJ1-2; D perhaps matches TRBD1 (5 bases). TRBV5-3 is assigned to the ORF class and has an uncertain function. The CDR3 loop spans 12 amino acids. V was clipped by 9 bases and J by 3 bases, with 12 bases between them. The CDR3 DNA is TGTGCCACTCGGGGCACCGACTATGGCTACACCTTC. This codes for CATRGTDYGYTF.

The chain joins TRBV5-1 to TRBJ2-7; TRBD2 might be the D (5 bases). CDR3 length: 14 residues. V lost 2 bases and J lost 3, with 12 bases in between. Germline V CDR1 and CDR2: SGHRS, YFSETQ. The CDR3 nucleotides are TGCGCCAGCAGCTTTGCCGGGAACAACTACGAGCAGTACTTC. Residues: CASSFAGNNYEQYF.

A few counts support this clone. Germline is not matched at one junction end, which may reflect a read error. The J gene is TRBJ1-5, the V gene TRBV7-7; tentative D call: TRBD1 (5 bases). Germline CDR1 is SSHAT and CDR2 is FNYEAQ (reference sequence). The CDR3 loop spans 13 amino acids. CDR3 sequence (DNA): TGTGCTAGCAGCTCGGGACCCTTTATGCCCCAGCATTTT. The encoded protein is CASSSGPFMPQHF.

On this clone itself: A much larger clone sits a single nucleotide away, making a read error possible. This chain connects TRBV5-1 to TRBJ1-5, with D possibly being TRBD1 (5 bases). Germline V lookup: CDR1 SGHRS, CDR2 YFSETQ. The CDR3 has 15 residues. Here the CDR3 reads CTSSSGTGSNQPQHF. The CDR3 nucleotides read TGCACCAGCAGCTCAGGGACTGGGAGCAATCAGCCCCAGCATTTT.

The chain uses TRBV28 and TRBJ2-2, with D perhaps assigned TRBD1 or TRBD2 (7 bases each). The length of the CDR3 is 13 residues. Germline V lookup: CDR1 MDHEN, CDR2 SYDVKM. Trimming cost V 7 bases and J 7 bases, with 13 bases left between them. CDR3 residues: CASTRGRGGELFF. The DNA of the CDR3 is TGTGCCAGCACCAGGGGGAGGGGCGGGGAGCTGTTTTTT. Variable domain in full (rest from reference TRBV28 and TRBJ2-2): DVKVTQSSRYLVKRTGEKVFLECVQDMDHENMFWYRQDPGLGLRLIYFSYDVKMKEKGDIPEGYSVSREKKERFSLILESASTNQTSMYLCASTRGRGGELFFGEGSRLTVL.

The genes are TRBV19 and TRBJ2-1, with 8 bases that match TRBD2. The ends lost 5 bases at V and 8 bases at J; junction bases unmatched: 8. Germline V gene data show CDR1 as LNHDA and CDR2 as SQIVND (reference sequence). CDR3 length equals 14 residues. The CDR3 coding sequence is TGTGCCAGTAGTGGTTCTAGCGGGTGGCATGAGCAGTTCTTC. It yields the protein CASSGSSGWHEQFF.

This chain links TRBV10-3 with TRBJ2-5; D is perhaps TRBD2 (5 bases). The CDR3 runs to 13 residues. Between the trimmed V and J ends, which lost 8 bases and 2 bases, there was a span of 12 bases. The V gene's germline CDR1 is ENHRY and CDR2 SYGVKD. The CDR3 sequence: CAIGRAEQETQYF. The DNA for the CDR3 is TGTGCCATCGGGCGGGCGGAACAAGAGACCCAGTACTTC.

This chain connects TRBV6-5 to TRBJ2-7; no firm D call. Germline V gene lookup returns CDR1 MNHEY and CDR2 SVGAGI. This CDR3 region has 11 residues. The ends were cut back, 7 bases at V and 1 base at J, with 5 bases in the middle. The chain's CDR3 is CASMGSYEQYF. CDR3 nucleotides: TGTGCCAGCATGGGGTCCTACGAGCAGTACTTC.

This rearrangement joins TRBV7-9 to TRBJ1-2, with unresolved D. With 4 bases removed from V and 3 bases from J, the gap between germline ends came to 6 bases. The CDR3 is 12 residues long. Germline CDR1 is SEHNR and CDR2 is FQNEAQ (reference sequence). The CDR3 region is CASSSTYYGYTF. The CDR3, as DNA: TGTGCCAGCAGCTCAACTTACTATGGCTACACCTTC.

This clone appeared a few times. This chain joins TRBV4-3 and TRBJ1-1; possibly TRBD1 for D (6 bases). CDR3 size: 15 residues. Trimming removed 0 bases at V and 1 base at J, with 9 bases between. The germline gives CDR1 LGHNA, CDR2 YSLEER. The CDR3 DNA reads TGCGCCAGCAGCCAAGAACCGGGACAGAACACTGAAGCTTTCTTT. This translates into CASSQEPGQNTEAFF.

This chain connects TRBV15 to TRBJ2-3; TRBD2 is a possible D gene (7 bases). CDR3 length: 17 residues. The V end was cut by 0 bases, the J end by 6 bases, with 19 bases between. The germline V gene has CDR1 LNHNV and CDR2 YYDKDF (reference sequence). The CDR3: CATSRDRGSGTQDTQYF. CDR3 sequence (DNA): TGTGCCACCAGCAGAGATCGGGGCAGCGGGACACAGGATACGCAGTATTTT.